Listed below are T cell receptor beta chains from one sample, sequenced in a study of monozygotic twins with inflammatory bowel disease. With the 5' RACE reads reprocessed, TCRdb shows one record per CDR3 protein and no DNA. This table holds over 150,000 distinct CDR3 sequences. The sample comprised blood. The receptors originated from a human donor with ulcerative colitis or Crohn's disease, or a healthy co-twin of an affected twin (not recorded which). Both conserved end residues are part of each CDR3.

>TRBV5-4|TRBJ2-3
CASGWGPSTDTQYF
>TRBV7-2|TRBJ2-7
CASSLDPLRPYEQYF
>TRBV25-1|TRBJ1-1
CASRTNTEAFF
>TRBV19|TRBJ1-1
CASSPIRTGEDTEAFF
>TRBV6-5|TRBJ2-2
CASSYWGAANTGELFF
>TRBV5-1|TRBJ2-3
CASSKDTDTQYF
>TRBV16|TRBJ2-7
CASRHPTYYEQYF
>TRBV10-3|TRBJ2-5
CAISVDRGLQETQYF
>TRBV4-1|TRBJ2-1
CASSQVAGPYNEQYF
>TRBV6-4|TRBJ2-1
CASSELSGRDEQFF
>TRBV7-9|TRBJ1-2
CASSLELLYGYTF
>TRBV5-1|TRBJ2-1
CASSFLAGSNNEQFF
>TRBV9|TRBJ2-1
CASSPGSAGYNEQFF
>TRBV7-2|TRBJ2-7
CASNLLVSTGEQYF
>TRBV27|TRBJ2-7
CASSYRTRTYEQYF
>TRBV6-1|TRBJ2-3
CASSARLASNTDTQYF
>TRBV9|TRBJ2-1
CASSIGFRNNEQFF
>TRBV19|TRBJ1-5
CASSIRQGDQPQHF
>TRBV10-3|TRBJ2-1
CAISGDRGSYNEQFF
>TRBV4-3|TRBJ1-6
CASSQDRTAISYNSPLHF
>TRBV6-5|TRBJ2-7
CASSPYQGEQYF
>TRBV3-1|TRBJ2-7
CASSLHEAYEQYF
>TRBV20-1|TRBJ2-3
CSAASGGAGFTDTQYF
>TRBV4-1|TRBJ1-1
CASSQGSSLEPFF
>TRBV12-3/TRBV12-4|TRBJ1-1
CASSFTDMNTEAFF
>TRBV21-1|TRBJ2-1
CASSKTQCRCSYNEQFF
>TRBV28|TRBJ2-3
CASRIGGRALSDTQYF
>TRBV6-1|TRBJ1-5
CASHGSNQPQHF
>TRBV28|TRBJ1-1
CASTLILSQGAFF
>TRBV3-1|TRBJ2-5
CASSSSGTLQETQYF
>TRBV29-1|TRBJ2-1
CSVKTGGGYNEQFF
>TRBV19|TRBJ2-7
CASSRDRGLQYEQYF
>TRBV6-2/TRBV6-3|TRBJ2-5
CATGLAGVGQETQYF
>TRBV19|TRBJ1-2
CASSFNRGPGYGYTF
>TRBV12-3/TRBV12-4|TRBJ2-1
CASSPYAENNEQFF
>TRBV20-1|TRBJ2-3
CSARVGGTHTDTQYF